A single sample is the source of the 24 T cell receptor beta chains below, sequenced in a study of CD8+ T cells in alopecia areata. The treatment denotes: oral pan-JAK inhibitor, 5-10 mg twice daily. Isolated RNA was reverse transcribed into cDNA used as the sequencing template. Profiled with immunoSEQ multiplex PCR; TCRdb holds only in-frame clones, not every one. The table shows about 180,000 clones, with about 53% occurring only once. Sequencing used CD8+ T cells sorted from blood, obtained at week 24, from a patient treated with tofacitinib. These receptors all stem from a human donor with alopecia areata.

This rearrangement joins TRBV27 to TRBJ2-7, with D perhaps matching TRBD1 (6 bases). Germline CDR1 reads MNHEY; CDR2 reads SMNVEV (reference sequence). The germline V and J ends were trimmed by 4 bases and 8 bases, with 18 bases remaining between them. The CDR3 is 14 residues long. This CDR3 reads CASSSFYPGQKQYF. The CDR3 nucleotides read TGTGCCAGCAGTTCCTTCTACCCCGGACAGAAGCAGTACTTC.

This clone showed up just a few times. CDR3 region: CASIETKGSYNEQFF. As DNA, the CDR3 is TGTGCCAGCATCGAGACCAAGGGCTCCTACAATGAGCAGTTCTTC. The chain recombines TRBV2 with TRBJ2-1; D is uncertain. The length of the CDR3 is 15 residues. V was clipped by 7 bases and J by 0 bases, with 13 bases between them. Per germline, CDR1 SNHLY and CDR2 FYNNEI. The full variable domain, its missing parts supplied by reference TRBV2 and TRBJ2-1, is EPEVTQTPSHQVTQMGQEVILRCVPISNHLYFYWYRQILGQKVEFLVSFYNNEISEKSEIFDDQFSVERPDGSNFTLKIRSTKLEDSAMYFCASIETKGSYNEQFFGPGTRLTVL.

This clone came up a few times. The chain couples TRBV7-9 to TRBJ2-4, with 8 nucleotides matching TRBD1. With 1 base clipped from V and 7 bases from J, the junction kept 9 bases outside the gene matches. Per germline, CDR1 SEHNR and CDR2 FQNEAQ (reference sequence). This CDR3 has 16 residues. CDR3 in amino acids: CASSLGDGQGWNIQYF. CDR3 sequence (DNA): TGTGCCAGCAGCTTAGGAGATGGACAGGGTTGGAACATTCAGTACTTC.

The chain joins TRBV7-9 to TRBJ2-7; no definite D call. CDR3 length: 13 amino acids. CDR1 is SEHNR and CDR2 is FQNEAQ in the germline V gene (reference sequence). V dropped 5 bases and J dropped 3 bases, with 11 bases sitting between them. The CDR3 here is CASSHTSIYEQYF. The CDR3 nucleotides read TGTGCCAGCAGCCACACATCCATCTACGAGCAGTACTTC.

The genes are TRBV6-5 and TRBJ2-5; TRBD2 matches at 10 bases. V dropped 4 bases and J dropped 1; count of bases not matched to a gene: 3. CDR1 and CDR2 (germline): MNHEY, SVGAGI. This CDR3 is built from 15 residues. For the CDR3, the DNA is TGTGCCAGCAGTTCACTAGCGGGGTTCCAAGAGACCCAGTACTTC. Its translation: CASSSLAGFQETQYF.

Only a few counts were recorded for this clone. Here the CDR3 DNA reads TGTGCCAGCAGCAAGCTGCACACAGATACGCAGTATTTT. It codes for CASSKLHTDTQYF. The rearrangement joins TRBV14 to TRBJ2-3; D unresolved. V lost 5 bases, J lost 2 bases, and 8 bases lay in between. The CDR3 sequence is 13 residues long. The germline gives CDR1 SGHDN, CDR2 FVKESK.

This clone has a handful of counts. The gene calls are TRBV5-6 and TRBJ2-7; D unresolved. Per germline, CDR1 SGHDT and CDR2 YYEEEE. The CDR3 spans 12 residues. Trimming shortened V by 1 base and J by 6 bases, and 8 bases separated the two germline ends. The CDR3 sequence is CASSLWAAEQYF. In DNA form, the CDR3 reads TGTGCCAGCAGCTTGTGGGCCGCCGAGCAGTACTTC.

This sequence joins TRBV5-6 and TRBJ2-5; a weak D match, TRBD2 (5 bases). Trimming took off 8 bases at V and 1 base at J, with 18 bases between the two ends. Looked up from germline, CDR1 is SGHDT and CDR2 is YYEEEE. This CDR3 has 15 residues. The CDR3 here is CASDLEASRQETQYF. The CDR3 DNA reads as TGTGCCAGTGATCTCGAGGCTAGCCGCCAAGAGACCCAGTACTTC.

V gene TRBV30 combines with J gene TRBJ1-2, with D uncertain. Germline lookup yields CDR1 GTSNPN and CDR2 SVGIG (reference sequence). Between the trimmed V and J ends, which lost 3 bases and 8 bases, there was a span of 10 bases. This CDR3 has 11 amino acids. The CDR3 loop is CAWSGPSGYTF. CDR3 DNA sequence: TGTGCCTGGAGCGGTCCATCCGGCTACACCTTC.

This clone was found once. The chain couples TRBV15 to TRBJ1-5; D gene ambiguous. The germline gives CDR1 LNHNV, CDR2 YYDKDF (reference sequence). V was pared by 1 base and J by 6 bases, with 10 bases between. CDR3 length equals 14 residues. Written as DNA, the CDR3 is TGTGCCACCAGCAGAGCGGGGTATAGTCAGCCCCAGCATTTT. It specifies CATSRAGYSQPQHF. Filled out from reference TRBV15 and TRBJ1-5, the complete variable domain reads DAMVIQNPRYQVTQFGKPVTLSCSQTLNHNVMYWYQQKSSQAPKLLFHYYDKDFNNEADTPDNFQSRRPNTSFCFLDIRSPGLGDTAMYLCATSRAGYSQPQHFGDGTRLSIL.

This clone has only a few counts. For the CDR3, the DNA is TGTGCCAGCAGCGGGGGACAACCAGAAGCTTTCTTT. As protein: CASSGGQPEAFF. The genes are TRBV5-6 and TRBJ1-1; D might be TRBD1 (6 bases). CDR3 length: 12 residues. Trimming took 4 bases from V and 8 from J, leaving 12 bases between them. Germline V CDR1 and CDR2: SGHDT, YYEEEE.

The chain carries TRBV4-1 and TRBJ1-5; D is perhaps TRBD1 (6 bases). The CDR3 is 17 amino acids. Germline V lookup: CDR1 MGHRA, CDR2 YSYEKL. The V end lost 0 bases, the J end lost 0 bases, and 12 bases lay between the germline ends. CDR3 in amino acids: CASSQDDRSNSNQPQHF. CDR3 coding DNA: TGCGCCAGCAGCCAAGACGACAGGTCGAATAGCAATCAGCCCCAGCATTTT.

The chain couples TRBV6-5 to TRBJ2-1; D uncertain. Trimming cost V 6 bases and J 0 bases, with 12 bases left between them. The CDR3 consists of 15 residues. Germline CDR1 is MNHEY and CDR2 is SVGAGI. This CDR3 reads CASSLGRSSYNEQFF. The CDR3 bases are TGTGCCAGCAGCCTCGGTCGCAGCTCCTACAATGAGCAGTTCTTC.

The CDR3 DNA sequence: TGTGCCAGCACTTGGGACAATCAGCCCCAGCATTTT. Translating it yields CASTWDNQPQHF. The chain combines TRBV2 with TRBJ1-5; D ambiguous. V was trimmed by 7 bases and J by 3 bases, leaving 7 bases between them. The length of the CDR3 is 12 residues. Germline CDR1 is SNHLY and CDR2 is FYNNEI.

The chain is built from TRBV4-3 and TRBJ1-4; TRBD1 is a possible D gene (6 bases). Trimming took 0 bases from V and 0 from J, leaving 14 bases between them. Germline CDR1 reads LGHNA; CDR2 reads YSLEER. The CDR3 consists of 18 residues. CDR3: CASSQESDSSATNEKLFF. As DNA, the CDR3 is TGCGCCAGCAGCCAAGAGTCGGACAGTAGTGCAACTAATGAAAAACTGTTTTTT.

This clone was seen only a few times. V usage is TRBV5-1 and J usage is TRBJ1-2; D possibly corresponds to TRBD1 (5 bases). V lost 3 bases and J lost 7, with 10 bases in between. This CDR3 spans 12 amino acids. Germline V gives CDR1 SGHRS, CDR2 YFSETQ. The CDR3 DNA reads as TGCGCCAGCAGCTGGACGGACACTGGCTACACCTTC. It codes for CASSWTDTGYTF. Full variable domain (outside the CDR3, taken from reference TRBV5-1 and TRBJ1-2): KAGVTQTPRYLIKTRGQQVTLSCSPISGHRSVSWYQQTPGQGLQFLFEYFSETQRNKGNFPGRFSGRQFSNSRSEMNVSTLELGDSALYLCASSWTDTGYTFGSGTRLTVV.

This clone was seen a few times. Other DNA sequences of this sample code for an identical CDR3. This chain connects TRBV30 to TRBJ1-1; no definite D call. Looked up from germline, CDR1 is GTSNPN and CDR2 is SVGIG (reference sequence). V was shortened by 5 bases and J by 0 bases, with 4 bases between the two germline ends. The CDR3 length is 11 residues. The CDR3 reads CAWGMNTEAFF. The CDR3 DNA follows: TGTGCCTGGGGTATGAACACTGAAGCTTTCTTT.

The chain links TRBV9 to TRBJ2-3; D gene unclear. This CDR3 contains 14 residues. The V gene lost 3 bases and the J gene lost 3 bases, with 11 bases spanning the gap. CDR1 is SGDLS, CDR2 YYNGEE, per germline. DNA of the CDR3: TGTGCCAGCAGCGGGGAACACTCTACAGATACGCAGTATTTT. Translated, it gives CASSGEHSTDTQYF.

This clone has a handful of counts. The gene calls are TRBV30 and TRBJ2-1, with 7 bases matching TRBD1. The V gene's germline CDR1 is GTSNPN and CDR2 SVGIG (reference sequence). This CDR3 is built from 15 residues. V shed 0 bases, J shed 7 bases, and the junction held 9 bases outside the gene matches. The CDR3 bases are TGTGCCTGGAGTGTGAAGGGGGCCCAGTGGAATGAGCAGTTCTTC. This encodes CAWSVKGAQWNEQFF.

J is TRBJ1-2 and V is TRBV29-1, with 10 positions matching TRBD1. CDR3 length equals 13 residues. CDR1 is SQVTM and CDR2 is ANQGSEA in the germline V gene. Germline trimming cut 7 bases from V and 2 bases from J; bases unmatched to any gene: 4. The CDR3: CSAATGGNYGYTF. The CDR3 DNA is TGCAGCGCTGCGACAGGGGGCAACTATGGCTACACCTTC.

The rearrangement links TRBV30 to TRBJ2-7; 9 positions agree with TRBD2. J gave up 2 bases and V 2 bases, and 4 bases lay outside the gene matches. CDR3 length: 14 residues. CDR1 GTSNPN and CDR2 SVGIG come from the germline V gene (reference sequence). The CDR3 DNA follows: TGTGCCTGGAGTCTATCTAGCGGGGCCTACGAGCAGTACTTC. It specifies CAWSLSSGAYEQYF.

The chain employs TRBV30 and TRBJ2-2; no definite D call. CDR1 is GTSNPN, CDR2 SVGIG, per germline (reference sequence). V was cut by 5 bases and J by 6 bases, with 4 bases left in between. The CDR3 consists of 10 residues. The CDR3: CAWGPGELFF. In DNA form, the CDR3 reads TGTGCCTGGGGACCCGGGGAGCTGTTTTTT. The whole variable domain, remainder taken from reference TRBV30 and TRBJ2-2, is SQTIHQWPATLVQPVGSPLSLECTVEGTSNPNLYWYRQAAGRGLQLLFYSVGIGQISSEVPQNLSASRPQDRQFILSSKKLLLSDSGFYLCAWGPGELFFGEGSRLTVL.

Concerning this clone: Within the sample, other DNA sequences also encode this same CDR3. This rearrangement joins TRBV30 to TRBJ2-7; D gene unclear. In germline, CDR1 is GTSNPN, CDR2 SVGIG (reference sequence). This CDR3 is built from 11 residues. V lost 1 base, J lost 2 bases, and 3 bases lay in between. The CDR3 reads CAWSGAYEQYF. For the CDR3, the DNA is TGTGCCTGGAGTGGGGCCTACGAGCAGTACTTC.

The chain links TRBV5-1 to TRBJ2-7; D tentatively reads TRBD1 or TRBD2 (5 bases each). Germline CDR1 and CDR2: SGHRS and YFSETQ. The V end was cut by 3 bases, the J end by 2 bases, with 15 bases between. This CDR3 is 15 amino acids long. CDR3 nucleotide sequence: TGCGCCAGCAGCTGGGACCGGGACCGAGCCTACGAGCAGTACTTC. Translating gives CASSWDRDRAYEQYF. The full variable domain, completed using reference TRBV5-1 and TRBJ2-7, is KAGVTQTPRYLIKTRGQQVTLSCSPISGHRSVSWYQQTPGQGLQFLFEYFSETQRNKGNFPGRFSGRQFSNSRSEMNVSTLELGDSALYLCASSWDRDRAYEQYFGPGTRLTVT.